This TCR beta chain was identified in a study of Ad26.COV2.S vaccination and SARS-CoV-2 variants. The overall study: Doses of Ad26.COV2.S were injected into muscle once or twice, 56 days apart.

Using immunoSEQ multiplex PCR, the repertoire was profiled, and TCRdb retains in-frame clones only, with some absent. This table has roughly 300,000 clones, approximately 86% appearing once. Trimming cost V 6 bases and J 2 bases, with 25 bases left between them. CDR3 size: 17 residues. CDR1 and CDR2 (germline): SQVTM, ANQGSEA. Treatment of the sample: about 20 received Ad26.COV2.S at low or high dose, single or two shots; five or six received placebo; per-sample allocation not given. Material that was analyzed had been drawn on day 63 after the first vaccine or placebo injection. Notes on the study in general: Estimates derived from TCR breadth and depth analyses may have underestimated total T cell responses.

Remarks on this clone: Its antigen is unidentified.

Sequencing was performed on peripheral blood, taken in a trial of Ad26.COV2.S vaccine versus placebo. The origin of this receptor is a person between 18 and 65 years old who received the Ad26.COV2.S COVID-19 vaccine or a placebo. This chain joins TRBV29-1 and TRBJ1-2, with TRBD1 as a possible D gene (6 bases). This CDR3 is CSVDPVGGLFVNYGYTF. The CDR3 DNA is TGCAGCGTCGACCCCGTTGGGGGGCTGTTCGTGAACTATGGCTACACCTTC.